The T cell receptor (beta chain) under discussion was sequenced for a study of T cell responses to AZD1222 COVID-19 vaccine. The repertoire was sequenced with immunoSEQ multiplex PCR; TCRdb's copy has only in-frame clones and lacks some. The repertoire has some 150,000 clones, 92% of them found once; the top ten carry 3% to 4%. About this clone: Antigen specificity is unknown.

Overall study results and limits: Baseline serology detected seropositivity in only six or seven AZD1222 recipients.

The receptor was isolated from an adult who received the AZD1222 COVID-19 vaccine. The sequencing used peripheral blood, collected 28 days after the second AZD1222 dose.

CDR3 DNA sequence: TGTGCCAGCAGTGAAGCAGCGGGACGGATTGGAGAAGCTTTCTTT. Its protein is CASSEAAGRIGEAFF. This chain uses TRBV6-1 with TRBJ1-1; D is possibly TRBD1 (5 bases). CDR1 is MNHNS, CDR2 SASEGT, per germline. V was trimmed by 0 bases and J by 8 bases, leaving 16 bases between them. The CDR3 loop spans 15 amino acids.